A single sample gave rise to the 11 T cell receptor beta chains below, sequenced in a study of blood T cells in healthy people across ages. Then a second PCR, running about 6 to 11 cycles, was carried out with a sample-barcoded 5' primer and a J-beta primer mix. Via MiXCR, TCRdb re-called the 5' RACE reads, giving one row per CDR3 protein. There are 750,000 to 850,000 distinct CDR3 sequences in the sample; 25% occur only once, and under 4% lies in the top ten. The sample was also reused in another study, on T cells of mothers and their children.

The sample comprised blood. These receptors were collected from a boy younger than 18 in good health.

This clonotype was observed a few times. The chain employs TRBV5-1 and TRBJ1-2; D is unclear. The CDR3 has 14 amino acids. Germline CDR1 and CDR2: SGHRS and YFSETQ. V gave up 0 bases and J gave up 5 bases, with 11 bases separating them. The CDR3 loop reads CASSLGELNYGYTF. Written as DNA, the CDR3 is TGCGCCAGCAGCTTGGGAGAGTTGAATTATGGCTACACCTTC.

The rearrangement joins TRBV4-2 to TRBJ1-5, with D unclear. Between the trimmed V and J ends, which lost 0 bases and 3 bases, there was a span of 15 bases. The CDR3 has 17 amino acids. CDR1 is LGHNA, CDR2 YNFKEQ, per germline. CDR3 loop: CASSQDGRDIPNQPQHF. CDR3 DNA: TGTGCCAGCAGCCAAGATGGTCGTGACATACCCAATCAGCCCCAGCATTTT.

This clonotype has just a few counts. V gene TRBV27 combines with J gene TRBJ1-1; D may be TRBD1 (6 bases). CDR3 length: 13 residues. The V and J ends lost 6 bases and 1 base respectively, with 9 bases between them. The germline V gene encodes CDR1 MNHEY and CDR2 SMNVEV (reference sequence). The DNA of the CDR3 is TGTGCCAGCAGAAGGACAGAGAACACTGAAGCTTTCTTT. Its protein is CASRRTENTEAFF.

This clonotype was seen more than once but under ten times. This chain connects TRBV6-1 to TRBJ2-3; D not certain. The V gene's germline CDR1 is MNHNS and CDR2 SASEGT. This CDR3 spans 11 amino acids. V was clipped by 1 base and J by 13 bases, with 9 bases between them. In nucleotides, the CDR3 is TGTGCCAGCAGTGAAGGGGTCTACAAGTATTTT. It codes for CASSEGVYKYF.

This chain uses TRBV4-1 with TRBJ2-2, with D tentatively TRBD1 (5 bases). Between the trimmed V and J ends, which lost 3 bases and 8 bases, there was a span of 25 bases. Germline-derived CDR1 and CDR2 are MGHRA and YSYEKL. The CDR3 loop spans 18 amino acids. The CDR3, as DNA: TGCGCCAGCAGCCAGAAAGATATGGCCTTTCGCTACAGGGGGGAGCTGTTTTTT. The encoded protein is CASSQKDMAFRYRGELFF.

A few counts support this clonotype. The V call is TRBV7-2, the J call TRBJ1-4; the match to TRBD1 covers 9 bases. The ends lost 5 bases at V and 10 bases at J; junction bases unmatched: 20. CDR1 and CDR2 (germline): SGHTA, FQGNSA. The CDR3 loop spans 18 amino acids. CDR3 sequence reads: CASSEDRIMGQGPSKLFF. The CDR3 nucleotides are TGTGCCAGCAGCGAAGATAGGATAATGGGACAGGGACCGTCAAAACTGTTTTTT.

The table lists this clonotype with a few counts. J is TRBJ2-5 and V is TRBV5-6, with 7 bases matching TRBD1. The germline gives CDR1 SGHDT, CDR2 YYEEEE. This CDR3 has 16 residues. The trim removed 3 bases at V and 2 bases at J, leaving 10 bases unmatched. CDR3 nucleotides: TGTGCCAGCAGCTGGGGTTTAGGGGGCCTACAAGAGACCCAGTACTTC. Protein sequence: CASSWGLGGLQETQYF. Full variable domain (rest looked up from reference TRBV5-6 and TRBJ2-5): DAGVTQSPTHLIKTRGQQVTLRCSPKSGHDTVSWYQQALGQGPQFIFQYYEEEERQRGNFPDRFSGHQFPNYSSELNVNALLLGDSALYLCASSWGLGGLQETQYFGPGTRLLVL.

The rearrangement joins TRBV6-1 to TRBJ2-1; possibly TRBD1 for D (5 bases). The V gene's germline CDR1 is MNHNS and CDR2 SASEGT. The CDR3 spans 17 residues. Trimming stripped 4 bases from V and 3 bases from J, with 19 bases between. CDR3 DNA: TGTGCCAGCAGTGGCACCCCTGGGAACAGGAACTACAATGAGCAGTTCTTC. Translating it yields CASSGTPGNRNYNEQFF.

DNA of the CDR3: TGCAGTGCTGCCCACCTACTAGCGGGGGGGAGGTACGAGCAGTACTTC. Translation gives CSAAHLLAGGRYEQYF. The V and J genes are TRBV20-1 and TRBJ2-7; 13 nucleotides agree with TRBD2. Looked up from germline, CDR1 is DFQATT and CDR2 is SNEGSKA (reference sequence). The length of the CDR3 is 16 residues. V shed 5 bases and J 4 bases; nucleotides not matched to a gene: 11.

This chain joins TRBV18 and TRBJ2-3; D gene unclear. CDR1 is KGHSH, CDR2 LQKENI, per germline. The CDR3 runs to 15 residues. V shed 5 bases and J shed 0 bases, with 12 bases lying between them. CDR3 sequence: CASSFSQESTDTQYF. DNA of the CDR3: TGTGCCAGCTCATTTTCTCAGGAGAGCACAGATACGCAGTATTTT.

The sample holds a few counts of this clonotype. V gene TRBV7-9 combines with J gene TRBJ1-2, with TRBD1 matching over 8 bases. Germline V gene sequence: CDR1 SEHNR, CDR2 FQNEAQ (reference sequence). V trimming: 3 bases; J trimming: 4 bases; junction bases outside the gene matches: 13. The CDR3 is 17 residues long. The CDR3 DNA is TGTGCCAGCAGCTTCGCGTCCGGGACAGGCACGAGCTATGGCTACACCTTC. Translating it yields CASSFASGTGTSYGYTF.